Shown below are 16 T cell receptor beta chains from a single sample sequenced in a study of cytomegalovirus exposure and HLA in healthy donors. PCR was performed using 60 Vbeta and 13 Jbeta primers. Here immunoSEQ multiplex PCR was the method, and the copy in TCRdb shows in-frame clones only, minus some. Counted here are more than 140,000 clones, over 75% occurring once; the ten biggest clones make up about 5%. The sequencing sample was made of PBMCs. The receptors shown here come from a man between 25 and 39 years old in good health and CMV-seropositive.

The V call is TRBV5-4, the J call TRBJ2-3, with 9 positions matching TRBD2. This CDR3 spans 18 amino acids. J lost 2 bases, V lost 0 bases, and 10 bases had no gene match. Germline CDR1 is SGHNT and CDR2 is YYREEE (reference sequence). This CDR3 reads CASSLDLLAGLPTDTQYF. CDR3 bases: TGTGCCAGCAGCTTGGACCTACTAGCGGGCCTACCCACAGATACGCAGTATTTT.

The V call is TRBV7-9, the J call TRBJ1-2; weak D call: TRBD1 (5 bases). Trimming stripped 7 bases from V and 12 bases from J, with 18 bases between. CDR1 SEHNR and CDR2 FQNEAQ come from the germline V gene (reference sequence). The CDR3 has 12 amino acids. CDR3 nucleotides: TGTGCCAGCACCCCAATGGGGGGTAAAAACACCTTC. Amino acids: CASTPMGGKNTF.

The V call is TRBV15, the J call TRBJ2-7; 7 nucleotides agree with TRBD1. Germline-derived CDR1 and CDR2 are LNHNV and YYDKDF (reference sequence). CDR3 size: 17 residues. Unmatched junction bases numbered 10, after V lost 1 base and J lost 1 base. CDR3 sequence: CATSRATFSTGSYEQYF. CDR3 DNA sequence: TGTGCCACCAGCAGAGCGACTTTTTCGACAGGGTCCTACGAGCAGTACTTC.

The V gene is TRBV28, the J gene TRBJ2-5; D gene unclear. The germline V gene has CDR1 MDHEN and CDR2 SYDVKM. This CDR3 comprises 17 residues. V lost 2 bases to trimming and J lost 0 bases, with 16 bases between them. In DNA, the CDR3 is TGTGCCAGCAGTTTACCGAGGAGAAACCTGTACCAAGAGACCCAGTACTTC. This translates into CASSLPRRNLYQETQYF.

This clone was seen only once. The rearrangement uses TRBV4-1 and TRBJ2-5; D is uncertain. The CDR3 is made up of 14 amino acids. V shed 3 bases and J shed 1 base, with 9 bases lying between them. Germline CDR1 MGHRA, CDR2 YSYEKL. The CDR3 nucleotides read TGCGCCAGCAGCCAGACACGGATCCAAGAGACCCAGTACTTC. Its translation is CASSQTRIQETQYF.

The rearrangement joins TRBV5-1 to TRBJ2-1, with 9 bases that match TRBD2. CDR3 length: 16 residues. Trimming took 4 bases from V and 2 from J; bases not matched to a gene: 7. The germline CDR1 and CDR2 sequences are SGHRS and YFSETQ. CDR3 amino acids: CASSVTGTSPYNEQFF. DNA for the CDR3: TGCGCCAGCAGCGTGACCGGGACTAGCCCCTACAATGAGCAGTTCTTC.

The chain recombines TRBV15 with TRBJ1-1; D remains ambiguous. CDR3 length: 11 amino acids. The germline V gene encodes CDR1 LNHNV and CDR2 YYDKDF (reference sequence). V was shortened by 2 bases and J by 5 bases, with 3 bases between the two germline ends. DNA of the CDR3: TGTGCCACCAGCAGATTAACTGAAGCTTTCTTT. Amino acids: CATSRLTEAFF.

The chain carries TRBV28 and TRBJ2-5, with TRBD2 matching 9 bases. The junction had 13 bases not matched to a gene; V was cut back by 6 bases and J by 11 bases. The CDR3 extends over 14 amino acids. The V gene's germline CDR1 is MDHEN and CDR2 SYDVKM. The CDR3 bases are TGTGCCAGCAGACGGGGGCTAGCGGGGCGGGAGCAGTACTTC. It yields the protein CASRRGLAGREQYF.

This clone has more than one count but fewer than ten. An end of the junction does not agree with germline; a read error may underlie this. This sequence joins TRBV18 and TRBJ2-3; 11 positions agree with TRBD2. The germline V gene has CDR1 KGHSH and CDR2 LQKENI. The CDR3 loop spans 17 amino acids. CDR3 sequence (DNA): TGTGCCAGCTCGCCACTAGCGGGGGCCACTAGCACAGATACGCAGTATTTT. Translated, it gives CASSPLAGATSTDTQYF.

This rearrangement joins TRBV19 to TRBJ1-1; D is perhaps TRBD1 (6 bases). The germline V gene encodes CDR1 LNHDA and CDR2 SQIVND (reference sequence). The CDR3 loop spans 13 amino acids. The V end was cut by 6 bases, the J end by 4 bases, with 12 bases between. CDR3 in amino acids: CASRSGEGTEAFF. The CDR3 coding sequence is TGTGCCAGTAGGTCAGGGGAGGGCACTGAAGCTTTCTTT. Drawing the rest from reference TRBV19 and TRBJ1-1, the complete variable domain is DGGITQSPKYLFRKEGQNVTLSCEQNLNHDAMYWYRQDPGQGLRLIYYSQIVNDFQKGDIAEGYSVSREKKESFPLTVTSAQKNPTAFYLCASRSGEGTEAFFGQGTRLTVV.

The chain combines TRBV12-5 with TRBJ2-5; unclear D gene. Trimming left V 0 bases short and J 1 base short, with 9 bases between. Looked up from germline, CDR1 is LGHNT and CDR2 is FRNRAP. There are 15 residues in the CDR3. The CDR3 DNA reads as TGTGCTAGTGGTTTGGTAACTTCGGGCCAAGAGACCCAGTACTTC. Translating it yields CASGLVTSGQETQYF. Full variable domain (remainder filled in from reference TRBV12-5 and TRBJ2-5): DARVTQTPRHKVTEMGQEVTMRCQPILGHNTVFWYRQTMMQGLELLAYFRNRAPLDDSGMPKDRFSAEMPDATLATLKIQPSEPRDSAVYFCASGLVTSGQETQYFGPGTRLLVL.

This clone was observed a single time. V usage is TRBV18 and J usage is TRBJ2-3; possibly TRBD1 for D (7 bases). The V end was cut by 3 bases, the J end by 2 bases, with 15 bases between. CDR1 is KGHSH and CDR2 is LQKENI in the germline V gene. The CDR3 sequence is 16 residues long. As DNA, the CDR3 is TGTGCCAGCTCACCTCCAGGGGGGACTCTCACAGATACGCAGTATTTT. Translated: CASSPPGGTLTDTQYF.

The V call is TRBV27, the J call TRBJ2-2, with D maybe TRBD2 (7 bases). V lost 1 base, J lost 7 bases, and 16 bases lay in between. The CDR3 length is 16 residues. Germline CDR1 reads MNHEY; CDR2 reads SMNVEV (reference sequence). The DNA for the CDR3 is TGTGCCAGCAGTTTATGGGGGGGGGCGCCGGGCGGGGAGCTGTTTTTT. Translating it yields CASSLWGGAPGGELFF.

The rearrangement uses TRBV5-6 and TRBJ2-2; weak D call: TRBD2 (5 bases). Trimming took off 0 bases at V and 8 bases at J, with 5 bases between the two ends. Germline loops: CDR1 SGHDT, CDR2 YYEEEE. The CDR3 has 12 residues. This chain's CDR3 is CASSLGEGELFF. CDR3 sequence (DNA): TGTGCCAGCAGCTTGGGGGAGGGGGAGCTGTTTTTT. The full variable domain, its missing parts supplied by reference TRBV5-6 and TRBJ2-2, is DAGVTQSPTHLIKTRGQQVTLRCSPKSGHDTVSWYQQALGQGPQFIFQYYEEEERQRGNFPDRFSGHQFPNYSSELNVNALLLGDSALYLCASSLGEGELFFGEGSRLTVL.

This clone was seen a handful of times. V gene TRBV29-1 combines with J gene TRBJ2-1; 11 nucleotides align to TRBD2. Germline lookup yields CDR1 SQVTM and CDR2 ANQGSEA. The CDR3 is made up of 14 amino acids. V trimming: 7 bases; J trimming: 4 bases; junction bases outside the gene matches: 6. This chain's CDR3 is CSAVTSGIYNEQFF. CDR3 in DNA: TGCAGCGCTGTGACTAGCGGGATTTACAATGAGCAGTTCTTC.

The J gene is TRBJ2-7, the V gene TRBV6-1; 7 bases are a match to TRBD1. The CDR3 sequence is 15 residues long. CDR1 is MNHNS and CDR2 is SASEGT in the germline V gene. Trimming took 1 base from V and 9 from J; bases not matched to a gene: 12. This CDR3 reads CASSEGGRTGAGQYF. CDR3 sequence (DNA): TGTGCCAGCAGTGAAGGGGGCAGAACAGGGGCGGGGCAGTACTTC.